These T cell receptor beta chains were read from a single sample in a study of cytomegalovirus exposure and HLA in healthy donors. Sequenced by immunoSEQ multiplex PCR; TCRdb stores in-frame clones only, minus some. This repertoire shows about 160,000 clones, 75% to 80% found once; its top ten account for around 1%. Sample: PBMCs. These receptors were obtained from a woman aged 45-59 years in good health and CMV-seropositive. The CDR3 runs from the conserved cysteine through the conserved F or W. A D gene is named only where the DNA matches it firmly. Clone size is shown for a subset of rows, as once, few, many or a class of expanded clone.

D gene: TRBD1; V gene: TRBV29-1; clone size: .; J gene: TRBJ1-1; CDR3 DNA: TGCAGCGTCGTAATACAGGGGGCTCGGACTGAAGCTTTCTTT; CDR3 protein: CSVVIQGARTEAFF
D gene: .; V gene: TRBV6-5; clone size: .; J gene: TRBJ1-1; CDR3 DNA: TGTGCCAGCAGTTACTCAGACGACTCGAACACTGAAGCTTTCTTT; CDR3 protein: CASSYSDDSNTEAFF
D gene: TRBD1; V gene: TRBV6-1; clone size: .; J gene: TRBJ2-7; CDR3 DNA: TGTGCCAGCAGATTGGGACAGCCGCTCTCCTACGAGCAGTACTTC; CDR3 protein: CASRLGQPLSYEQYF
D gene: .; V gene: TRBV11-2; clone size: .; J gene: TRBJ2-6; CDR3 DNA: TGTGCCAGCAGCTTAACTCTCTCTGGGGCCAACGTCCTGACTTTC; CDR3 protein: CASSLTLSGANVLTF
D gene: TRBD2; V gene: TRBV29-1; clone size: few; J gene: TRBJ2-1; CDR3 DNA: TGCAGTTCACGGGAGGGCTCGTACAATGAGCAGTTCTTC; CDR3 protein: CSSREGSYNEQFF
D gene: .; V gene: TRBV5-1; clone size: .; J gene: TRBJ1-1; CDR3 DNA: TGCGCCAGCAGCCGGGCGGGGCAGAACACTGAAGCTTTCTTT; CDR3 protein: CASSRAGQNTEAFF
D gene: .; V gene: TRBV5-1; clone size: .; J gene: TRBJ2-1; CDR3 DNA: TGCGCCAGCAGCTTGGATCGGGTGAGCTCCTACAATGAGCAGTTCTTC; CDR3 protein: CASSLDRVSSYNEQFF
D gene: .; V gene: TRBV27; clone size: .; J gene: TRBJ2-5; CDR3 DNA: TGTGCCAGCAGCTATGGGTGGGGGGAATACACCCAGTACTTC; CDR3 protein: CASSYGWGEYTQYF
D gene: .; V gene: TRBV18; clone size: .; J gene: TRBJ1-1; CDR3 DNA: TGTGCCAGCTCACCCCCGTGGGGCCAGGGGACTGAAGCTTTCTTT; CDR3 protein: CASSPPWGQGTEAFF
D gene: .; V gene: TRBV5-1; clone size: .; J gene: TRBJ1-1; CDR3 DNA: TGCGCCAGCAGCAACCGGGGAGGCACTGAAGCTTTCTTT; CDR3 protein: CASSNRGGTEAFF
D gene: TRBD1; V gene: TRBV7-2; clone size: .; J gene: TRBJ2-3; CDR3 DNA: TGTGCCAGCACCCAGCCGGGACAGGGGTGGTATTTT; CDR3 protein: CASTQPGQGWYF
D gene: .; V gene: TRBV5-1; clone size: .; J gene: TRBJ1-1; CDR3 DNA: TGCGCCAGCAGCTCACAGCAGAACACTGAAGCTTTCTTT; CDR3 protein: CASSSQQNTEAFF
D gene: .; V gene: TRBV7-9; clone size: .; J gene: TRBJ2-7; CDR3 DNA: TGTGCCAGCAGCTCGCGAGTCCGCTCCTACGAGCAGTACTTC; CDR3 protein: CASSSRVRSYEQYF
D gene: .; V gene: TRBV5-4; clone size: .; J gene: TRBJ2-1; CDR3 DNA: TGTGCCAGCAGCTTCCCCGCGGCTAGCGATGAGCAGTTCTTC; CDR3 protein: CASSFPAASDEQFF
D gene: .; V gene: TRBV21-1; clone size: .; J gene: TRBJ2-6; CDR3 DNA: TGTGCCAGCAGCAAACAGGGGGCGCCTTCCCAGTCTGGGGCCAACGTCCTGACTTTC; CDR3 protein: CASSKQGAPSQSGANVLTF
D gene: TRBD1; V gene: TRBV5-4; clone size: .; J gene: TRBJ2-3; CDR3 DNA: TGTGCCAGCACCCCCCTTACCCACAGGGGGCTGGCAGATACGCAGTATTTT; CDR3 protein: CASTPLTHRGLADTQYF
D gene: .; V gene: TRBV7-9; clone size: few; J gene: TRBJ2-7; CDR3 DNA: TGTGCCAGCAGCTCAGCCGGGACAACGACTGGGCAGTACTTC; CDR3 protein: CASSSAGTTTGQYF
D gene: .; V gene: TRBV20-1; clone size: .; J gene: TRBJ1-1; CDR3 DNA: TGCAGTGCCCGAGGAAGCACTGAAGCTTTCTTT; CDR3 protein: CSARGSTEAFF